This TCR beta chain was sequenced for a study of blood T cell repertoires in COVID-19. Clones were sequenced by immunoSEQ multiplex PCR, and TCRdb holds only the in-frame ones, with some missing. The sample has under 250,000 clones, around 88% seen once. Germline CDR1 SGHDT, CDR2 YYEEEE. The ends lost 4 bases at V and 5 bases at J; junction bases unmatched: 9. The CDR3 contains 15 residues. This chain joins TRBV5-6 and TRBJ2-1; 7 bases line up with TRBD1. The clonotype was recovered from a young woman with COVID-19, enrolled during active disease. Sequences were obtained from peripheral blood. CDR3 DNA sequence: TGTGCCAGCAGCGTCCCAGGGGGATACCACAATGAGCAGTTCTTC. Encoded protein: CASSVPGGYHNEQFF.